This T cell receptor (beta chain) was sequenced for a study of blood T cells in healthy people across ages. Of note for this clonotype: The junction does not match germline at one end; this may be a read error.

PCR was performed a second time for about 7 to 12 cycles using a sample-barcoded 5' primer and a J-beta primer mix. Every single cDNA molecule received a tag from a template-switch adaptor with 12 random nucleotides. A single record per CDR3 protein comes from TCRdb applying MiXCR to the 5' RACE reads. The sample records some 760,000 distinct CDR3 sequences, about 25% being singletons. CDR3 size: 17 residues. Germline lookup yields CDR1 MNHEY and CDR2 SVGEGT. Separately, the same data were catalogued under a study of T cells of mothers and their children. That source notes: Related and unrelated pairs show similar shaping of TCR recombination output by thymic selection.

The chain employs TRBV6-2 or TRBV6-3 and TRBJ1-2; TRBD1 matches 8 bases. The sequence was obtained from a boy aged 5-17 years in good health. Sequences were obtained from blood. CDR3 region: CASSYPSGGYANYGCTF. CDR3 nucleotide sequence: TGTGCCAGCAGTTACCCCTCAGGGGGCTACGCTAACTATGGCTGCACCTTC.